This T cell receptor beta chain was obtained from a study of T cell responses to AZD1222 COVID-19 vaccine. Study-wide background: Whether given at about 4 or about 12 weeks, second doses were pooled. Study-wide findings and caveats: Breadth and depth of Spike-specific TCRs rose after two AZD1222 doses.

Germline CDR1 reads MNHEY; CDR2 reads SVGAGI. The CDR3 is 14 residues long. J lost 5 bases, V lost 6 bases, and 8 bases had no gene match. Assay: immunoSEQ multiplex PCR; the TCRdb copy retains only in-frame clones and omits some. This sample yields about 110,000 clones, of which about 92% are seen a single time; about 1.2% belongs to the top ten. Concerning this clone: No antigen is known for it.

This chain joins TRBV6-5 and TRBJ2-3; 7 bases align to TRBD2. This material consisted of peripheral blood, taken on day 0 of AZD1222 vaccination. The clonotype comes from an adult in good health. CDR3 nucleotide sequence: TGTGCCAGCAGCGACCTTGGGAGGGAAGATACGCAGTATTTT. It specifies CASSDLGREDTQYF.